The 25 T cell receptor beta chains listed next were all sequenced from one sample in a study of post-analysis software for immune sequencing data. Study-wide results and limits: A few TRBV segments (TRBV5-6, TRBV5-1 and TRBV20-1 among them) occurred more frequently in patients than in controls.

Included in the TCR beta cDNA libraries were unique molecular identifiers. From the PCR reads, TCRdb called clonotypes with MiXCR, one entry per CDR3 protein. The sample records about 680,000 distinct CDR3 sequences, around 60% being singletons. The antigens these receptors bind are not known. Material for sequencing was blood. The receptors were gathered from a girl aged 2 to 9 with multiple sclerosis.

V usage is TRBV10-3 and J usage is TRBJ2-3; TRBD2 matches at 11 bases. The CDR3 is 15 residues long. Germline CDR1 reads ENHRY; CDR2 reads SYGVKD. The ends lost 6 bases at V and 5 bases at J; junction bases unmatched: 7. CDR3 region: CAIRSTSGMQDTQYF. In DNA, the CDR3 is TGTGCCATCAGATCGACTAGCGGGATGCAAGATACGCAGTATTTT.

This clonotype was seen more than once but under ten times. CDR3 protein: CSALTGQGRNEQYF. The CDR3 bases are TGCAGTGCCCTTACGGGACAGGGGAGGAACGAGCAGTACTTC. V and J are TRBV20-1 and TRBJ2-7, with TRBD1 matching over 10 bases. The CDR3 contains 14 residues. Trimming removed 6 bases from V and 5 bases from J; junction bases left unmatched: 10. CDR1 and CDR2 from the germline V gene are DFQATT and SNEGSKA (reference sequence).

Details on this clonotype: The junction differs from germline at one of its ends, possibly a read error. The rearrangement joins TRBV27 to TRBJ2-1; 7 nucleotides align to TRBD2. The CDR3 is 15 residues long. CDR1 is MNHEY and CDR2 is SMNVEV in the germline V gene (reference sequence). CDR3 sequence (DNA): TGTGCCACCGCGACTAGCACGAGCTCCTGCAATGAGCAGTTCTTC. Translating gives CATATSTSSCNEQFF.

V usage is TRBV12-3 or TRBV12-4 and J usage is TRBJ2-7; D could derive from TRBD1 or TRBD2 (5 bases each). The V gene lost 7 bases and the J gene lost 4 bases, with 17 bases spanning the gap. This CDR3 spans 14 amino acids. Written as DNA, the CDR3 is TGTGCCAGCACCATTGGGGGTCATCTTTACGAGCAGTACTTC. The encoded protein is CASTIGGHLYEQYF.

The chain employs TRBV10-1 and TRBJ2-1; D is unclear. The CDR3 runs to 15 residues. The ends were cut back, 3 bases at V and 1 base at J, with 10 bases in the middle. Germline values: CDR1 WNHNN, CDR2 SYGVQD (reference sequence). For the CDR3, the DNA is TGCGCCAGCAGTGACGGGCCCGGATCCTACAATGAGCAGTTCTTC. Amino acids: CASSDGPGSYNEQFF.

This chain links TRBV10-3 with TRBJ2-5; possible D gene TRBD1, 6 bases. The CDR3 spans 13 residues. Germline CDR1 is ENHRY and CDR2 is SYGVKD. Trimming removed 6 bases from V and 1 base from J, with 9 bases in between. The CDR3 nucleotides are TGTGCCATCAGCGCAGGGGCCCAAGAGACCCAGTACTTC. It translates to CAISAGAQETQYF.

This clonotype has just a few counts. The chain has TRBV2 and TRBJ2-7; 13 bases match TRBD2. CDR1 and CDR2 (germline): SNHLY, FYNNEI. V dropped 5 bases and J dropped 7; count of bases not matched to a gene: 8. CDR3 size: 15 residues. CDR3 sequence (DNA): TGTGCCAGCAGTCTCGGACTAGCGGGAGTTGGTGAGCAGTACTTC. It encodes CASSLGLAGVGEQYF.

The V and J genes are TRBV2 and TRBJ1-1, with D tentatively TRBD1 (6 bases). With 7 bases removed from V and 7 bases from J, the gap between germline ends came to 16 bases. The CDR3 length is 13 residues. CDR1 and CDR2 (germline): SNHLY, FYNNEI. CDR3 protein: CASTEQGIVEAFF. The DNA for the CDR3 is TGTGCCAGCACCGAACAGGGTATCGTTGAAGCTTTCTTT.

The chain has TRBV2 and TRBJ2-1, with D possibly TRBD1 on 5 matching bases. The CDR3 is made up of 16 amino acids. Germline assignment: CDR1 SNHLY and CDR2 FYNNEI. Trimming took off 4 bases at V and 12 bases at J, with 25 bases between the two ends. In DNA form, the CDR3 reads TGTGCCAGCAGTGTGGAGCGTGAGACAGCCAATGAAGGGCAGTTCTTC. It is translated as CASSVERETANEGQFF.

This clonotype was seen only once. The V gene is TRBV15, the J gene TRBJ2-7; D might be TRBD1 or TRBD2, each matching 5 bases. V was cut by 4 bases and J by 3 bases, with 16 bases left in between. CDR1 LNHNV and CDR2 YYDKDF come from the germline V gene (reference sequence). This CDR3 is 15 amino acids long. Here the CDR3 reads CATSIGGRVGYEQYF. The CDR3 coding sequence is TGTGCCACCAGCATCGGAGGCAGGGTTGGCTACGAGCAGTACTTC.

This chain links TRBV6-5 with TRBJ1-4, with D hard to call. The ends were cut back, 2 bases at V and 8 bases at J, with 6 bases in the middle. Germline CDR1 is MNHEY and CDR2 is SVGAGI. This CDR3 spans 12 amino acids. CDR3 nucleotide sequence: TGTGCCAGCAGTTACGATGGGGAAAAACTGTTTTTT. Amino acids: CASSYDGEKLFF.

This chain uses TRBV12-3 or TRBV12-4 with TRBJ1-2, with D uncertain. Trimming shortened V by 2 bases and J by 3 bases, and 10 bases separated the two germline ends. CDR3 length equals 14 residues. For the CDR3, the DNA is TGTGCCAGCAGTTTACAGGCGCTAGACTATGGCTACACCTTC. Protein product: CASSLQALDYGYTF.

The rearrangement joins TRBV3-1 to TRBJ2-7; TRBD1 is a possible D gene (6 bases). CDR3 length equals 14 residues. In germline, CDR1 is LGHDT, CDR2 YNNKEL (reference sequence). Trimming stripped 5 bases from V and 3 bases from J, with 14 bases between. This CDR3 reads CASSSQGYNYEQYF. DNA of the CDR3: TGTGCCAGCAGCTCACAGGGATATAACTACGAGCAGTACTTC.

The chain joins TRBV6-1 to TRBJ1-2, with D possibly TRBD1 on 5 matching bases. Trimming removed 5 bases at V and 0 bases at J, with 19 bases between. CDR1 and CDR2 (germline): MNHNS, SASEGT. The CDR3 runs to 17 residues. The CDR3 spells CASSHAGPGPANYGYTF. The CDR3 coding sequence is TGTGCCAGCAGTCACGCGGGACCGGGCCCAGCTAACTATGGCTACACCTTC.

CDR3 nucleotide sequence: TGCGCCAGCAGCGGGGGGCTTGGGGACAGGGCCATCTATGGCTACACCTTC. Translated, it gives CASSGGLGDRAIYGYTF. The chain couples TRBV5-1 to TRBJ1-2; 9 bases line up with TRBD1. CDR1 is SGHRS and CDR2 is YFSETQ in the germline V gene. The CDR3 covers 17 residues. Unmatched junction bases numbered 14, after V lost 4 bases and J lost 4 bases.

This sequence joins TRBV5-1 and TRBJ1-2; the match to TRBD1 covers 7 bases. Germline V CDR1 and CDR2: SGHRS, YFSETQ. The CDR3 length is 16 residues. J gave up 4 bases and V 5 bases, and 14 bases lay outside the gene matches. This chain's CDR3 is CASRPGPLQGSYGYTF. CDR3 bases: TGCGCCAGCAGACCGGGCCCTCTACAGGGGTCCTATGGCTACACCTTC.

This clonotype has a handful of counts. The rearrangement links TRBV29-1 to TRBJ2-1, with 9 positions matching TRBD2. Germline V CDR1 and CDR2: SQVTM, ANQGSEA. This CDR3 spans 16 amino acids. Trimming cost V 5 bases and J 5 bases; bases outside gene matches: 13. The CDR3 is CSVRLRLAGQNNEQFF. CDR3 coding DNA: TGCAGCGTTCGCCTTAGGCTAGCGGGGCAGAACAATGAGCAGTTCTTC.

A few counts support this clonotype. The V call is TRBV28, the J call TRBJ2-3, with 13 bases fitting TRBD2. Germline values: CDR1 MDHEN, CDR2 SYDVKM. V lost 10 bases to trimming and J lost 6 bases; unmatched junction nucleotides: 7. The CDR3 sequence is 14 residues long. CDR3 coding DNA: TGTGCCATCACAGGACTAGCGGGAGTGGATACGCAGTATTTT. The encoded protein is CAITGLAGVDTQYF.

V usage is TRBV29-1 and J usage is TRBJ1-2, with 7 bases lining up with TRBD1. The CDR3 totals 14 residues. The V segment lost 6 bases and the J segment 5 bases; nucleotides outside the gene matches: 12. Germline CDR1 SQVTM, CDR2 ANQGSEA. CDR3 DNA sequence: TGCAGCGTCCCAGAAACAGGGGCTAGGTATGGCTACACCTTC. Translation: CSVPETGARYGYTF.

The chain recombines TRBV6-4 with TRBJ1-2; maybe TRBD1 (6 bases). Germline CDR1 MRHNA, CDR2 SNTAGT. This CDR3 is built from 14 residues. The ends were cut back, 6 bases at V and 7 bases at J, with 18 bases in the middle. The CDR3 loop reads CASSPIMGGLGYTF. The CDR3 nucleotides read TGTGCCAGCAGCCCGATCATGGGGGGCCTTGGCTACACCTTC.

This clonotype was picked up a small number of times. This rearrangement joins TRBV2 to TRBJ2-5; TRBD1 agrees at 7 bases. With the DNA end fitting TRBJ2-7 better, the J assignment may be wrong. The CDR3 is 13 residues long. From germline, CDR1 is SNHLY and CDR2 FYNNEI. The CDR3 region is CASSTLTGVEQYF. The CDR3 DNA reads as TGTGCCAGCAGCACCTTAACAGGGGTCGAGCAGTACTTC.

About this clonotype itself: The junction shows a germline mismatch at one end, possibly a read error. The chain is built from TRBV7-2 and TRBJ1-1, with D possibly being TRBD1 (5 bases). There are 14 residues in the CDR3. Per the germline V gene, CDR1 is SGHTA and CDR2 is FQGNSA. The CDR3 bases are TGTGCCAGCAGCTTAGCGGGGCTTGCCACTGAGGCTTTCTTT. It encodes CASSLAGLATEAFF.

The chain links TRBV12-3 or TRBV12-4 to TRBJ2-7, with D unresolved. The CDR3 sequence is 11 residues long. The V gene lost 8 bases and the J gene lost 0 bases, with 5 bases spanning the gap. The CDR3 DNA follows: TGTGCCAGCGCCACCTCCTACGAGCAGTACTTC. Its translation is CASATSYEQYF.

V gene TRBV5-5 combines with J gene TRBJ1-1; D may be TRBD1 (5 bases). The CDR3 extends over 14 amino acids. V was pared by 3 bases and J by 3 bases, with 12 bases between. Germline CDR1 is SGHKS and CDR2 is YYEKEE (reference sequence). Written as DNA, the CDR3 is TGTGCCAGCAGCTGGGGGGTGACAGACACTGAAGCTTTCTTT. This encodes CASSWGVTDTEAFF. Combining the CDR3 with reference TRBV5-5 and TRBJ1-1 gives the whole variable domain DAGVTQSPTHLIKTRGQQVTLRCSPISGHKSVSWYQQVLGQGPQFIFQYYEKEERGRGNFPDRFSARQFPNYSSELNVNALLLGDSALYLCASSWGVTDTEAFFGQGTRLTVV.

The chain carries TRBV29-1 and TRBJ1-1, with D possibly matching TRBD1 (6 bases). V lost 7 bases, J lost 0 bases, and 24 bases lay in between. The CDR3 consists of 17 residues. The germline gives CDR1 SQVTM, CDR2 ANQGSEA. The CDR3 DNA is TGCAGCGGGTGCACAGGGCACGGCGTACTTATGAACACTGAAGCTTTCTTT. It encodes CSGCTGHGVLMNTEAFF.